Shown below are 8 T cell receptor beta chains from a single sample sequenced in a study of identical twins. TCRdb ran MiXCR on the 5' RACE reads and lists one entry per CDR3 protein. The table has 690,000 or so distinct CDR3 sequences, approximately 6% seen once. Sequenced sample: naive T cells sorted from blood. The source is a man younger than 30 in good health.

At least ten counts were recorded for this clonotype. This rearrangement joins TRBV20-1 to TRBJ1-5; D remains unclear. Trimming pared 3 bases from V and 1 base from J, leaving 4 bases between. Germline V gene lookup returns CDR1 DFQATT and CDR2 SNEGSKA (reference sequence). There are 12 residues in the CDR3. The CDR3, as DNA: TGCAGTGCTAGGTTCAGCAATCAGCCCCAGCATTTT. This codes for CSARFSNQPQHF.

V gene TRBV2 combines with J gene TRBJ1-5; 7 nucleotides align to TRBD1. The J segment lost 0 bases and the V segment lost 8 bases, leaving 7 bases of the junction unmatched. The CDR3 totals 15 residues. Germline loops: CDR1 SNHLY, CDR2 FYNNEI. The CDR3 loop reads CASDRDSDSNQPQHF. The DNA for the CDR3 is TGTGCCAGCGACCGGGACAGCGATAGCAATCAGCCCCAGCATTTT.

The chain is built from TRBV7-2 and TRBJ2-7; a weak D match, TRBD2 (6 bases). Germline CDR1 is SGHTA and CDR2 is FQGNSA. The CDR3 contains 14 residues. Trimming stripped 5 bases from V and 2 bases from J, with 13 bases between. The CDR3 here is CASSPRDFTYEQYF. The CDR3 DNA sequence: TGTGCCAGCAGCCCCCGGGACTTTACCTACGAGCAGTACTTC.

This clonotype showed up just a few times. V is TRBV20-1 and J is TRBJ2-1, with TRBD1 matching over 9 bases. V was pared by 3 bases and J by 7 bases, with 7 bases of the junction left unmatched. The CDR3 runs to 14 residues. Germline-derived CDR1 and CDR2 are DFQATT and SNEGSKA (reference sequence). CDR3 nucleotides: TGCAGTGCTAGGAAGCGACAGGGGGGTAATGAGCAGTTCTTC. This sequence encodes CSARKRQGGNEQFF.

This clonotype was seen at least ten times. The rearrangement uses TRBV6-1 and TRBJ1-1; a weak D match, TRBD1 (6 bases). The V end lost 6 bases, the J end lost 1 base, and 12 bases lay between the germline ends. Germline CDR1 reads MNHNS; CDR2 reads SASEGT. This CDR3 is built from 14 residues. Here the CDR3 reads CASREPTGNTEAFF. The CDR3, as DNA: TGTGCCAGCAGGGAACCGACAGGGAACACTGAAGCTTTCTTT.

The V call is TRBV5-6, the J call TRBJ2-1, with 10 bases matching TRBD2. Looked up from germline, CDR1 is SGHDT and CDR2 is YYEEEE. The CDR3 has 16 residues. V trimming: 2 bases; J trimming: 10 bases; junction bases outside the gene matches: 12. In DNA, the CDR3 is TGTGCCAGCAGCTTCTCCTCTAGCGGGAGAACGCAGGAGCAGTTCTTC. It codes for CASSFSSSGRTQEQFF.

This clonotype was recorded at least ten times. In DNA form, the CDR3 reads TGTGCCAGCAGTTCTGACGGTATAAATCAGCCCCAGCATTTT. Amino acid sequence: CASSSDGINQPQHF. This rearrangement joins TRBV12-3 or TRBV12-4 to TRBJ1-5; the D is unclear. Trimming left V 4 bases short and J 4 bases short, with 11 bases between. The CDR3 runs to 14 residues.

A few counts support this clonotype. Here the CDR3 reads CASSLETRTRSFTDTQYF. The CDR3 DNA sequence: TGTGCCAGCAGCTTAGAAACGAGGACCCGTAGCTTCACAGATACGCAGTATTTT. The rearrangement links TRBV11-1 to TRBJ2-3, with no clear D. Trimming shortened V by 1 base and J by 2 bases, and 19 bases separated the two germline ends. This CDR3 spans 18 amino acids. Germline V gene lookup returns CDR1 SGHAT and CDR2 FQDESV (reference sequence).